This T cell receptor beta chain was captured by sequencing in a study of blood T cell repertoires in COVID-19. Study overall: From the United States, Italy and Spain came samples of acute and convalescent COVID-19. The analysed material was cDNA or gDNA that came from T cells, B-cell-depleted T cells, or PBMCs.

V dropped 4 bases and J dropped 2; count of bases not matched to a gene: 3. The germline gives CDR1 SEHNR, CDR2 FQNEAQ (reference sequence). There are 14 residues in the CDR3. The protocol was immunoSEQ multiplex PCR, while the TCRdb copy is restricted to in-frame clones and leaves out a portion. The data show 150,000 to 200,000 clones, 75% to 85% seen once. The chain couples TRBV7-9 to TRBJ2-7; the match to TRBD1 covers 9 bases. The origin of this receptor is a man aged 60 to 75 with acute or convalescent COVID-19. Sequenced sample: peripheral blood. CDR3 nucleotides: TGTGCCAGCAGCTGGGGGACAGGGACCTACGAGCAGTACTTC. It translates to CASSWGTGTYEQYF. Variable domain in full (rest from reference TRBV7-9 and TRBJ2-7): DTGVSQNPRHKITKRGQNVTFRCDPISEHNRLYWYRQTLGQGPEFLTYFQNEAQLEKSRLLSDRFSAERPKGSFSTLEIQRTEQGDSAMYLCASSWGTGTYEQYFGPGTRLTVT.